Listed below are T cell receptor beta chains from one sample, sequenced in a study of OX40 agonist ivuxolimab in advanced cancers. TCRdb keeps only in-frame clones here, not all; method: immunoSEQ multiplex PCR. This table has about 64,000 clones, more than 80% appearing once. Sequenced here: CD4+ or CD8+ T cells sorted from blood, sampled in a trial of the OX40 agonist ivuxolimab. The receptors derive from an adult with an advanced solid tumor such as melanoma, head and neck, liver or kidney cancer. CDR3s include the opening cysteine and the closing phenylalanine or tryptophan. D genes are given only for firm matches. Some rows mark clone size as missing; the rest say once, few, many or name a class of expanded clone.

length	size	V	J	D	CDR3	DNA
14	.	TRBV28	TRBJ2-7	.	CASSFFGLGYEQYF	TGTGCCAGCAGTTTTTTCGGCTTGGGATACGAGCAGTACTTC
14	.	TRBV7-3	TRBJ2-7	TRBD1	CASSRGQGIYEQYF	TGTGCCAGCAGCAGGGGACAGGGCATCTACGAGCAGTACTTC
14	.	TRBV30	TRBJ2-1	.	CAWSVLDTNNEQFF	TGTGCCTGGAGTGTATTGGACACGAACAATGAGCAGTTCTTC
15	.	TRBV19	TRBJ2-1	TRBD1	CASTRGQSSYNEQFF	TGTGCCAGTACTAGGGGGCAGAGCTCCTACAATGAGCAGTTCTTC
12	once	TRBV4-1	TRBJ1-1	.	CASSQGTSEAFF	TGCGCCAGCAGCCAAGGGACTTCTGAAGCTTTCTTT
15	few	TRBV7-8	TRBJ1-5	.	CASSLRAGRDQPQHF	TGTGCCAGCAGCTTAAGGGCGGGGCGGGATCAGCCCCAGCATTTT
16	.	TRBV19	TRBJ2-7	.	CASSIGTQGGGYEQYF	TGTGCCAGTAGTATAGGAACGCAGGGAGGGGGCTACGAGCAGTACTTC
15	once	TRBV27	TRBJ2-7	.	CASSLGANLAYEQYF	TGTGCCAGCAGTTTAGGGGCGAACCTTGCCTACGAGCAGTACTTC
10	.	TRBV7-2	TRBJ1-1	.	CASRNTEAFF	TGTGCCAGCAGGAACACTGAAGCTTTCTTT
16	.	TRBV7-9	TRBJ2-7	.	CASSSNQGYPPYEQYF	TGTGCCAGCAGCTCAAATCAAGGGTATCCCCCCTACGAGCAGTACTTC
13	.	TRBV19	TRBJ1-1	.	CASSIFGGTEAFF	TGTGCCAGTAGTATCTTCGGGGGCACTGAAGCTTTCTTT
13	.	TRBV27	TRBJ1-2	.	CASSSGQGIGYTF	TGTGCCAGCAGTTCTGGGCAGGGGATTGGCTACACCTTC
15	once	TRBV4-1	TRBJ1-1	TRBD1	CASSQFGPGQGATFF	TGCGCCAGCAGCCAATTCGGACCCGGACAGGGGGCAACTTTCTTT
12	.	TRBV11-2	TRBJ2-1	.	CASSSLGHEQFF	TGTGCCAGCAGCTCCCTTGGGCATGAGCAGTTCTTC
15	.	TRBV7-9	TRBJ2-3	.	CASSLVDPSTDTQYF	TGTGCCAGCAGCTTAGTTGACCCCAGCACAGATACGCAGTATTTT
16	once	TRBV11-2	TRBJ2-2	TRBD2	CASSLGLAGNTGELFF	TGTGCCAGCAGCTTAGGGCTAGCGGGAAACACCGGGGAGCTGTTTTTT